This T cell receptor beta chain stems from a study of blood T cell repertoires in COVID-19. Assay: immunoSEQ multiplex PCR; the TCRdb copy retains only in-frame clones and omits some. Here the sample spans roughly 43,000 clones, around 89% being singletons. This CDR3 has 12 amino acids. Trimming stripped 3 bases from V and 4 bases from J, with 7 bases between. Germline V gives CDR1 KGHSH, CDR2 LQKENI. About this clone itself: Additional DNA sequences in this sample encode the identical CDR3.

The V call is TRBV18, the J call TRBJ2-7; no clear D gene. Material: peripheral blood. This clonotype was obtained from a middle-aged man with active COVID-19. Here the CDR3 reads CASSPDSYEQYF. The CDR3 DNA follows: TGTGCCAGCTCACCCGATAGTTACGAGCAGTACTTC.